A selection of T cell receptor beta chains follows, all from one sample in a study of cytomegalovirus exposure and HLA in healthy donors. The repertoire was sequenced with immunoSEQ multiplex PCR; TCRdb's copy has only in-frame clones and lacks some. The sample lists 150,000 to 250,000 clones, 82% occurring once. Sequencing used PBMCs. The receptors derive from a woman aged 45-65 years in good health and CMV-seropositive. The CDR3 runs from the conserved cysteine through the conserved F or W. Clone sizes are given selectively: once, few, many, or a class where the clone is expanded.

J,size,V,CDR3
TRBJ2-1,.,TRBV5-1,CASSRTSAASSYNEQFF
TRBJ2-2,.,TRBV27,CASRLAGVGGELFF
TRBJ2-3,.,TRBV19,CASHQGSMGTDTQYF
TRBJ2-3,.,TRBV28,CASLSGSTDTQYF
TRBJ2-1,.,TRBV19,CASSIEGQNYNERFF
TRBJ2-1,.,TRBV10-1,CASSESSGSREQFF
TRBJ2-1,few,TRBV5-4,CASSLDGGEQFF
TRBJ2-1,.,TRBV27,CASRQAGGSYNEQFF
TRBJ1-2,.,TRBV28,CASSSPGEGTYGYTF
TRBJ2-7,.,TRBV7-2,CASSSLGSYEQYF